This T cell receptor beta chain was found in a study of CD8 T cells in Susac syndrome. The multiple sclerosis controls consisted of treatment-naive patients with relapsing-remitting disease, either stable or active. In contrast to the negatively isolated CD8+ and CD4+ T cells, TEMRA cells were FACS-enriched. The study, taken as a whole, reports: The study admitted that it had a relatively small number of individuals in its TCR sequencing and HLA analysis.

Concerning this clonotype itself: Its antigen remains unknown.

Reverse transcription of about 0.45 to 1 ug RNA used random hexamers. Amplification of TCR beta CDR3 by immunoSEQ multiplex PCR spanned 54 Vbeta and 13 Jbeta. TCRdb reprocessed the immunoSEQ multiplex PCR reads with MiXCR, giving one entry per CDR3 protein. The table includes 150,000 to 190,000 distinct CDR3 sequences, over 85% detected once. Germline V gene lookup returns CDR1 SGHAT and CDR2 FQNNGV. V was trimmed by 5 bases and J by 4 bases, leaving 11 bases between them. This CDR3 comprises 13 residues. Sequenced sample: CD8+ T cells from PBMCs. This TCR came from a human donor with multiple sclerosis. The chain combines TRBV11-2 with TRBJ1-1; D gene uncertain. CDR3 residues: CASSPVGITEAFF. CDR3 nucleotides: TGTGCCAGCAGCCCCGTGGGGATCACTGAAGCTTTCTTT.